This is a list of T cell receptor beta chains from one sample in a study of cytomegalovirus exposure and HLA in healthy donors. Data came from immunoSEQ multiplex PCR; TCRdb stores just in-frame clones and leaves some out. The sample lists 150,000 to 200,000 clones, more than 60% occurring once. Sequencing was done on a sample of PBMCs. These TCRs come from a human donor in good health. Both conserved end residues are part of each CDR3. The order of the fields is V gene, D gene, clone size, J gene, CDR3 DNA, CDR3 protein. The D gene is left open where the match is weak. Expanded clones get a size class; other rows say once, few or many, or leave the size out.

TRBV13,NA,NA,TRBJ2-6,TGTGCCAGCAGCCCCCGCCCGGGGTCCGGGGCCAACGTCCTGACTTTC,CASSPRPGSGANVLTF
TRBV19,NA,NA,TRBJ2-1,TGTGCCAGTAGTATACAGGCCACCTACAATGAGCAGTTCTTC,CASSIQATYNEQFF
TRBV19,TRBD1,NA,TRBJ1-1,TGTGCCAGTAGTAAGCGGACAGGGAACACTGAAGCTTTCTTT,CASSKRTGNTEAFF
TRBV7-9,TRBD1,few,TRBJ2-3,TGTGCCAGCAGCTCGGGTACAGGGGACACAGATACGCAGTATTTT,CASSSGTGDTDTQYF
TRBV2,TRBD1,NA,TRBJ1-5,TGTGCCAGCAGACAGGACAGGGGAGGCAATCAGCCCCAGCATTTT,CASRQDRGGNQPQHF
TRBV7-8,TRBD1,NA,TRBJ1-6,TGTGCCAGCAGCTCCCCCCGAGGACAGGGGGCTCTGGATTCACCCCTCCACTTT,CASSSPRGQGALDSPLHF
TRBV9,NA,NA,TRBJ2-7,TGTGCCAGCAGCGTAGGGACAGCTCTCAACTACGAGCAGTACTTC,CASSVGTALNYEQYF
TRBV12-5,TRBD1,NA,TRBJ1-6,TGTGCTAGTGGTTTGGTCCCGGGGACAGCGCTCGGTTATAATTCACCCCTCCACTTT,CASGLVPGTALGYNSPLHF
TRBV7-6,NA,NA,TRBJ1-5,TGTGCCAGCAGCTTAGAGGGAGGTGGTCAGCCCCAGCATTTT,CASSLEGGGQPQHF
TRBV5-1,TRBD1,few,TRBJ1-2,TGCGCCAGCAGCTATGGGACAGGGACTAACTATGGCTACACCTTC,CASSYGTGTNYGYTF
TRBV18,NA,NA,TRBJ1-2,TGTGCCAGCTCACCAGAAACAGGGAGTCGGAACTATGGCTACACCTTC,CASSPETGSRNYGYTF
TRBV6-1,NA,NA,TRBJ2-5,TGTGCCAGCAGTGAAGCGAGGGCGGGGCAAGAGACCCAGTACTTC,CASSEARAGQETQYF
TRBV10-3,TRBD1,NA,TRBJ1-1,TGTGCCATCAGTGAGAGGACAGGGATGGGGAACACTGAAGCTTTCTTT,CAISERTGMGNTEAFF
TRBV5-6,NA,NA,TRBJ1-5,TGTGCCAGCAGCTTAGCAGGGGAGAATCAGCCCCAGCATTTT,CASSLAGENQPQHF
TRBV19,NA,NA,TRBJ1-1,TGTGCCAGTAGTATAGGCAGGGGCAACACTGAAGCTTTCTTT,CASSIGRGNTEAFF
TRBV5-1,NA,NA,TRBJ2-2,TGCGCCAGCAGCTTGTATGACTCCCGGGGGGAGCTGTTTTTT,CASSLYDSRGELFF
TRBV4-1,TRBD2,NA,TRBJ2-7,TGCGCCAGCAGCCCGGGACTAGCGGGGAGGAGCTCCTACGAGCAGTACTTC,CASSPGLAGRSSYEQYF
TRBV29-1,NA,NA,TRBJ1-2,TGCAGCGTTGAGGTCGTAGGGGAGGGCTATGGCTACACCTTC,CSVEVVGEGYGYTF
TRBV27,NA,NA,TRBJ1-5,TGTGCCAGCAGTTTCGGACAGAGGGATCAGCCCCAGCATTTT,CASSFGQRDQPQHF
TRBV6-5,NA,NA,TRBJ1-1,TGTGCCAGCAGTTACGTGTGGACGGGGGATACTGAAGCTTTCTTT,CASSYVWTGDTEAFF
TRBV5-1,NA,NA,TRBJ2-1,TGCGCCAGCAGCCCGGACACGAGCTCCTACAATGAGCAGTTCTTC,CASSPDTSSYNEQFF
TRBV29-1,TRBD1,few,TRBJ1-1,TGCAGCGCTCGGACAGGGTCTAGGAACACTGAAGCTTTCTTT,CSARTGSRNTEAFF
TRBV30,NA,NA,TRBJ2-7,TGTGCCTGGAGTCGGGACACTGCCTCCTACGAGCAGTACTTC,CAWSRDTASYEQYF
TRBV5-1,NA,NA,TRBJ1-2,TGCGCCAGCAGCTTCACAGGGAACTATGGCTACACCTTC,CASSFTGNYGYTF
TRBV4-1,NA,NA,TRBJ1-1,TGCGCCAGCAGCCAAGATCAGGGGATGTACACTGAAGCTTTCTTT,CASSQDQGMYTEAFF
TRBV7-2,TRBD1,NA,TRBJ1-3,TGTGCCAGCAGCTTAGGGACAGGGGTGGGAAACACCATATATTTT,CASSLGTGVGNTIYF
TRBV18,TRBD1,NA,TRBJ1-2,TGTGCCAGCTCACCCGAGGGGGCCTATGGCTACACCTTC,CASSPEGAYGYTF
TRBV5-1,TRBD2,once,TRBJ2-1,TGCGCCAGCAGCACTGTCTGGGGACTAGACAATGAGCAGTTCTTC,CASSTVWGLDNEQFF
TRBV13,TRBD1,NA,TRBJ1-2,TGTGCCAGCAGCGCCGGTGGACAGGGCAACTATGGCTACACCTTC,CASSAGGQGNYGYTF
TRBV19,NA,NA,TRBJ2-5,TGTGCCAGTAGCCCGGGATCTACGGAGACCCAGTACTTC,CASSPGSTETQYF
TRBV5-6,TRBD2,NA,TRBJ2-3,TGTGCCAGCAGCCATCTCCTAGCGGGGGTGGATACAGATACGCAGTATTTT,CASSHLLAGVDTDTQYF
TRBV5-4,TRBD2,NA,TRBJ2-1,TGTGCCAGCAGCTTAGAGCGGGGGGGCTACAATGAGCAGTTCTTC,CASSLERGGYNEQFF
TRBV6-6,NA,NA,TRBJ1-1,TGTGCCAGCAGTTACGATACAGGGTACACTGAAGCTTTCTTT,CASSYDTGYTEAFF
TRBV7-8,TRBD1,once,TRBJ2-1,TGTGCCAGCAGCTCCTCCGGGACAGGGGGCTACAATGAGCAGTTCTTC,CASSSSGTGGYNEQFF
TRBV11-3,TRBD1,NA,TRBJ2-7,TGTGCCAGCAGCGGGGACAGGGGAGGTAACGAGCAGTACTTC,CASSGDRGGNEQYF
TRBV7-2,NA,NA,TRBJ1-5,TGTGCCAGCAGGCCCGGGACTTGGGGCAATCAGCCCCAGCATTTT,CASRPGTWGNQPQHF
TRBV7-2,NA,NA,TRBJ2-1,TGTGCCAGCAGCTTAGGCTCGGGATACAATGAGCAGTTCTTC,CASSLGSGYNEQFF
TRBV5-4,TRBD2,NA,TRBJ2-5,TGTGCCAGCAGCTCCCCCGGGACTAGGCGGGAGACCCAGTACTTC,CASSSPGTRRETQYF
TRBV10-3,TRBD2,NA,TRBJ2-3,TGTGCCATCAGTGGGACCCTACGGTCAAGCGGGGGAGATACGCAGTATTTT,CAISGTLRSSGGDTQYF
TRBV27,TRBD1,few,TRBJ1-1,TGTGCCAGCAGTTTGAGGGGGCTGTCGGACACTGAAGCTTTCTTT,CASSLRGLSDTEAFF
TRBV25-1,NA,NA,TRBJ1-1,TGTGCCAGCAGTGGATACAGGTTCTTAGCGAGGCGCACTGAAGCTTTCTTT,CASSGYRFLARRTEAFF
TRBV9,TRBD1,NA,TRBJ1-6,TGTGCCAGCAGCATTTCGACAGGGGGGTATTCACCCCTCCACTTT,CASSISTGGYSPLHF
TRBV19,NA,NA,TRBJ1-4,TGTGCCAGTAGCATACAGGGTGGAGAAAAACTGTTTTTT,CASSIQGGEKLFF
TRBV4-3,TRBD2,once,TRBJ2-5,TGCGCCAGCAGCCAAGGAAGAGCGGGGGGGGGAGAGACCCAGTACTTC,CASSQGRAGGGETQYF
TRBV25-1,NA,NA,TRBJ1-5,TGTGCCAGCAGCCCTTCGACAGGAGTCAATCAGCCCCAGCATTTT,CASSPSTGVNQPQHF
TRBV6-6,TRBD1,NA,TRBJ1-1,TGTGCCAGCAGTCCAACCCGGACAGGCTTGAACACTGAAGCTTTCTTT,CASSPTRTGLNTEAFF
TRBV5-1,TRBD1,NA,TRBJ2-1,TGCGCCAGCAGCTTGGGGGCCGGGACAGGGGGCGTGAATGAGCAGTTCTTC,CASSLGAGTGGVNEQFF